The T cell receptor beta chain under discussion was sequenced for a study of T cell responses to AZD1222 COVID-19 vaccine. Study observations and caveats: Clonal diversity was possibly underestimated, and the donors were mostly white British, with more females. Regions 160-218 and 743-854 held dominance among vaccine-associated CD4 TCRs, which spanned spike.

This clone was observed a few times. Its specificity is not known. V was shortened by 3 bases and J by 8 bases, with 10 bases between the two germline ends. CDR3 length: 12 amino acids. Per germline, CDR1 WSHSY and CDR2 SAAADI. Produced via immunoSEQ multiplex PCR; TCRdb's table is partial and in-frame only. In the table there are about 110,000 clones, approximately 92% of which are singletons. J is TRBJ1-2 and V is TRBV10-2; perhaps TRBD1 as D (5 bases). The TCR sequence derives from an adult who received the AZD1222 COVID-19 vaccine. This material consisted of peripheral blood, taken 28 days after the second AZD1222 dose. The CDR3 sequence is CASSDLGRGYTF. For the CDR3, the DNA is TGCGCCAGCAGTGATCTGGGGCGAGGCTACACCTTC.